These 26 T cell receptor beta chains came from one sample sequenced in a study of cytomegalovirus exposure and HLA in healthy donors. PCR involved 60 Vbeta and 13 Jbeta primers. Assay: immunoSEQ multiplex PCR; the TCRdb copy retains only in-frame clones and omits some. The sample has about 160,000 clones; around 80% are singletons. Specimen: PBMCs. The receptors originated from a male donor in good health and CMV-seropositive.

The genes are TRBV30 and TRBJ1-2, with 8 positions matching TRBD1. The germline gives CDR1 GTSNPN, CDR2 SVGIG (reference sequence). The length of the CDR3 is 11 residues. Trimming took 5 bases from V and 6 from J; bases not matched to a gene: 2. The CDR3 sequence: CAWGQGHGYTF. The DNA for the CDR3 is TGTGCCTGGGGACAGGGCCATGGCTACACCTTC. The variable domain in full, completed from reference TRBV30 and TRBJ1-2, reads SQTIHQWPATLVQPVGSPLSLECTVEGTSNPNLYWYRQAAGRGLQLLFYSVGIGQISSEVPQNLSASRPQDRQFILSSKKLLLSDSGFYLCAWGQGHGYTFGSGTRLTVV.

The V gene is TRBV5-1, the J gene TRBJ2-7; possibly TRBD1 for D (5 bases). Germline CDR1 is SGHRS and CDR2 is YFSETQ. Trimming pared 5 bases from V and 3 bases from J, leaving 9 bases between. The CDR3 spans 12 residues. CDR3 loop: CASRQDSYEQYF. CDR3 in DNA: TGCGCCAGCAGACAAGACAGCTACGAGCAGTACTTC.

This clone has just a few counts. The CDR3 DNA sequence: TGTGCCAGCAGTTCGCCGGCGACAGGGGATAACATTCAGTACTTC. It translates to CASSSPATGDNIQYF. The chain uses TRBV6-5 and TRBJ2-4; TRBD1 matches at 8 bases. CDR1 and CDR2 (germline): MNHEY, SVGAGI. The J segment lost 7 bases and the V segment lost 4 bases, leaving 9 bases of the junction unmatched. The CDR3 contains 15 residues.

This chain joins TRBV4-3 and TRBJ2-5; no firm D call. Between the trimmed V and J ends, which lost 2 bases and 4 bases, there was a span of 11 bases. The CDR3 consists of 14 residues. The V gene's germline CDR1 is LGHNA and CDR2 YSLEER. As DNA, the CDR3 is TGCGCCAGCAGCCAATATTTGCGTAGAGAGACCCAGTACTTC. Encoded protein: CASSQYLRRETQYF.

This rearrangement joins TRBV4-1 to TRBJ1-4; no definite D call. This CDR3 spans 16 amino acids. The germline CDR1 and CDR2 sequences are MGHRA and YSYEKL. Trimming removed 3 bases from V and 3 bases from J, with 14 bases in between. The CDR3 protein is CASSQADLGSNEKLFF. CDR3 DNA: TGCGCCAGCAGCCAGGCCGACCTAGGATCTAATGAAAAACTGTTTTTT.

The chain uses TRBV7-9 and TRBJ1-4; 8 nucleotides match TRBD1. Trimming removed 5 bases from V and 6 bases from J; junction bases left unmatched: 5. The CDR3 contains 14 residues. Germline V gives CDR1 SEHNR, CDR2 FQNEAQ (reference sequence). CDR3 residues: CASSPDRVDEKLFF. The CDR3 bases are TGTGCCAGCAGCCCGGACAGGGTTGATGAAAAACTGTTTTTT.

CDR3 bases: TGTGCCAGCAGCGAAATGACAGGGCACAATCAGCCCCAGCATTTT. Translated: CASSEMTGHNQPQHF. V is TRBV7-2 and J is TRBJ1-5; 7 bases align to TRBD1. The CDR3 consists of 15 residues. V shed 5 bases and J 3 bases; nucleotides not matched to a gene: 7. CDR1 is SGHTA and CDR2 is FQGNSA in the germline V gene.

This chain joins TRBV9 and TRBJ1-4, with 10 bases identical to TRBD1. CDR1 and CDR2 (germline): SGDLS, YYNGEE. CDR3 length: 17 amino acids. Trimming at V came to 3 bases and at J to 5 bases, leaving 10 bases not matched to a gene. The CDR3 nucleotides read TGTGCCAGCAGCGGCCGGGGGGGGACAGGGGAAAATGAAAAACTGTTTTTT. Encoded protein: CASSGRGGTGENEKLFF.

The chain couples TRBV18 to TRBJ1-3, with 7 bases lining up with TRBD1. Germline CDR1 and CDR2: KGHSH and LQKENI. J lost 1 base, V lost 4 bases, and 1 base had no gene match. CDR3 length equals 14 residues. In DNA, the CDR3 is TGTGCCAGCTCACAACAGGGGTCTGGAAACACCATATATTTT. Translated: CASSQQGSGNTIYF.

The rearrangement joins TRBV5-6 to TRBJ1-2, with D perhaps matching TRBD1 (5 bases). This CDR3 is 14 amino acids long. Germline V gene data show CDR1 as SGHDT and CDR2 as YYEEEE. V lost 4 bases, J lost 3 bases, and 13 bases lay in between. The CDR3 protein is CASSTLGGDYGYTF. The CDR3 nucleotides are TGTGCCAGCAGCACCCTGGGGGGTGACTATGGCTACACCTTC.

The chain couples TRBV7-6 to TRBJ2-7; maybe TRBD1 (7 bases). The length of the CDR3 is 15 residues. Germline V gene lookup returns CDR1 SGHVS and CDR2 FNYEAQ. V was shortened by 5 bases and J by 4 bases, with 18 bases between the two germline ends. The CDR3 is CASSPYGPGGYEQYF. In DNA, the CDR3 is TGTGCCAGCAGCCCCTACGGCCCAGGGGGGTACGAGCAGTACTTC.

The sample holds a few counts of this clone. The chain has TRBV7-2 and TRBJ2-2; D ambiguous. The CDR3 is 14 amino acids. With 6 bases removed from V and 3 bases from J, the gap between germline ends came to 11 bases. CDR1 and CDR2 (germline): SGHTA, FQGNSA. Here the CDR3 DNA reads TGTGCCAGCAGTCGTACGAGAGACACCGGGGAGCTGTTTTTT. Translation: CASSRTRDTGELFF.

The J gene is TRBJ2-7, the V gene TRBV15, with 8 positions matching TRBD2. Germline V gene sequence: CDR1 LNHNV, CDR2 YYDKDF (reference sequence). The trim removed 7 bases at V and 2 bases at J, leaving 7 bases unmatched. The length of the CDR3 is 14 residues. The CDR3 DNA reads TGTGCCACCAAACCGGGACTAGGCACCTACGAGCAGTACTTC. It translates to CATKPGLGTYEQYF.

The V gene is TRBV7-8, the J gene TRBJ1-2, with D possibly TRBD1 on 6 matching bases. The germline gives CDR1 SGHVS, CDR2 FQNEAQ. This CDR3 region has 12 residues. Trimming cost V 3 bases and J 4 bases, with 6 bases left between them. The CDR3 nucleotides read TGTGCCAGCAGCTTGGACAGCTATGGCTACACCTTC. Translating gives CASSLDSYGYTF.

This clone has a handful of counts. The rearrangement links TRBV23-1 to TRBJ2-7; 8 positions match TRBD1. TRBV23-1 is placed among ORFs of uncertain function. There are 17 residues in the CDR3. The J segment lost 2 bases and the V segment lost 1 base, leaving 10 bases of the junction unmatched. The CDR3 DNA reads as TGCGCCAGCAGTCAATTGCGTTCCGGGACAGGTCCCTACGAGCAGTACTTC. It encodes CASSQLRSGTGPYEQYF.

This clone was detected only a few times. This sequence joins TRBV27 and TRBJ2-5, with TRBD1 as a possible D gene (6 bases). The germline V and J ends were trimmed by 1 base and 4 bases, with 16 bases remaining between them. This CDR3 is 16 amino acids long. The V gene's germline CDR1 is MNHEY and CDR2 SMNVEV (reference sequence). CDR3 loop: CASSLLQGQPGETQYF. DNA for the CDR3: TGTGCCAGCAGTTTATTACAGGGACAACCCGGAGAGACCCAGTACTTC.

The chain has TRBV14 and TRBJ2-5; TRBD1 agrees at 11 bases. V lost 3 bases, J lost 5 bases, and 8 bases stayed unmatched. In germline, CDR1 is SGHDN, CDR2 FVKESK. The CDR3 contains 16 residues. CDR3 sequence (DNA): TGTGCCAGCAGCCAGGCCCCGGACAGGGGGCTGGAGACCCAGTACTTC. As protein: CASSQAPDRGLETQYF.

This sequence joins TRBV27 and TRBJ2-7, with TRBD2 identical over 14 bases. This CDR3 contains 15 residues. Germline V lookup: CDR1 MNHEY, CDR2 SMNVEV (reference sequence). J gave up 7 bases and V 5 bases, and 7 bases lay outside the gene matches. CDR3 sequence reads: CASSPGTSGRGEQYF. CDR3 bases: TGTGCCAGCAGTCCGGGGACTAGCGGGAGAGGTGAGCAGTACTTC.

The rearrangement joins TRBV18 to TRBJ2-1; 7 positions match TRBD2. CDR1 is KGHSH, CDR2 LQKENI, per germline. The CDR3 totals 17 residues. Trimming removed 3 bases from V and 5 bases from J; junction bases left unmatched: 13. The CDR3 sequence: CASSPSAVSGLHNEQFF. CDR3 bases: TGTGCCAGCTCACCCTCGGCCGTTAGCGGGCTCCACAATGAGCAGTTCTTC. The whole variable domain, filled in from reference TRBV18 and TRBJ2-1, reads NAGVMQNPRHLVRRRGQEARLRCSPMKGHSHVYWYRQLPEEGLKFMVYLQKENIIDESGMPKERFSAEFPKEGPSILRIQQVVRGDSAAYFCASSPSAVSGLHNEQFFGPGTRLTVL.

On this clone: Relative to the germline gene, one junction end is altered; a read error may explain this. The chain is built from TRBV5-1 and TRBJ2-5, with D maybe TRBD1 (6 bases). The CDR3 totals 14 residues. From germline, CDR1 is SGHRS and CDR2 YFSETQ. The CDR3 is CASSPGQNQGTQYF. For the CDR3, the DNA is TGCGCCAGCAGCCCCGGACAGAACCAAGGGACCCAGTACTTC.

V is TRBV7-9 and J is TRBJ2-3; 11 bases are shared with TRBD2. The CDR3 totals 15 residues. CDR1 is SEHNR and CDR2 is FQNEAQ in the germline V gene (reference sequence). V lost 3 bases and J lost 6; bases outside the gene matches: 5. CDR3 sequence: CASSFLAGGDDTQYF. CDR3 sequence (DNA): TGTGCCAGCAGCTTTTTAGCGGGGGGGGACGATACGCAGTATTTT. Full variable domain (missing parts from reference TRBV7-9 and TRBJ2-3): DTGVSQNPRHKITKRGQNVTFRCDPISEHNRLYWYRQTLGQGPEFLTYFQNEAQLEKSRLLSDRFSAERPKGSFSTLEIQRTEQGDSAMYLCASSFLAGGDDTQYFGPGTRLTVL.

The V gene is TRBV5-5, the J gene TRBJ1-1, with a tentative D call TRBD1 (6 bases). The CDR3 extends over 13 amino acids. CDR1 and CDR2 from the germline V gene are SGHKS and YYEKEE (reference sequence). V was shortened by 4 bases and J by 9 bases, with 16 bases between the two germline ends. The CDR3 DNA follows: TGTGCCAGCAGCGATACCTACAGGGCTCAAGCTTTCTTT. It specifies CASSDTYRAQAFF.

Written as DNA, the CDR3 is TGCGCCAGCAGTGAGTCCCCTGGAGGGCGGGAGACCCAGTACTTC. Translation: CASSESPGGRETQYF. The chain carries TRBV10-1 and TRBJ2-5; D may be TRBD2 (6 bases). V was trimmed by 0 bases and J by 5 bases, leaving 13 bases between them. The CDR3 length is 15 residues. CDR1 and CDR2 (germline): WNHNN, SYGVQD (reference sequence).

CDR3 region: CASSFGLTGANQPQHF. The CDR3 nucleotides read TGTGCCAGCAGCTTCGGACTGACAGGGGCCAATCAGCCCCAGCATTTT. V usage is TRBV7-8 and J usage is TRBJ1-5; 8 bases are a match to TRBD1. The ends lost 3 bases at V and 3 bases at J; junction bases unmatched: 7. This CDR3 region has 16 residues. Germline CDR1 is SGHVS and CDR2 is FQNEAQ.

The V gene is TRBV5-1, the J gene TRBJ1-3; 7 bases fit TRBD1. V shed 5 bases, J shed 3 bases, and the junction held 8 bases outside the gene matches. The CDR3 totals 15 residues. Germline V gene lookup returns CDR1 SGHRS and CDR2 YFSETQ. CDR3 nucleotides: TGCGCCAGCAGTTCGAGGGGGCAACGTGGAAACACCATATATTTT. It is translated as CASSSRGQRGNTIYF.

V usage is TRBV5-1 and J usage is TRBJ2-7, with D maybe TRBD1 (6 bases). Germline V CDR1 and CDR2: SGHRS, YFSETQ. Trimming pared 1 base from V and 0 bases from J, leaving 11 bases between. This CDR3 is built from 15 residues. The CDR3 DNA reads TGCGCCAGCAGCTTGATTCAGGGGTCCTCCTACGAGCAGTACTTC. It translates to CASSLIQGSSYEQYF.